The clone carrying this T cell receptor beta chain was recorded at least ten times. Through Arm-PCR of CDR3 regions and iRepertoire HTBI primers, TCR beta libraries were built. Each CDR3 protein is one row after TCRdb ran MiXCR on the multiplex PCR reads. The repertoire holds 530,000 or so distinct CDR3 sequences, with around an eighth as singletons. Time point: newly diagnosed GD, antithyroid drugs for less than 3 months. PBMC RNA was the source of the TCR library. American Thyroid Association guidelines defined how Graves' disease was diagnosed. These data come from a study of regulatory T cells in long-lasting Graves disease. Per germline, CDR1 LNHNV and CDR2 YYDKDF (reference sequence). The germline V and J ends were trimmed by 0 bases and 10 bases, with 16 bases remaining between them. The CDR3 spans 16 residues. Another study also made use of these data, one on T cells in Graves' hyperthyroidism and ophthalmopathy.

This sample comprised peripheral blood mononuclear cells (PBMCs), obtained at new diagnosis, from a patient treated with antithyroid drugs. The gene calls are TRBV15 and TRBJ1-6; D is possibly TRBD1 (5 bases). This TCR was sampled from a man aged 25-45 years with Graves disease. Written as DNA, the CDR3 is TGTGCCACCAGCAGAGATCTGGCAGAGGGGAGCTCACCCCTCCACTTT. Protein product: CATSRDLAEGSSPLHF.